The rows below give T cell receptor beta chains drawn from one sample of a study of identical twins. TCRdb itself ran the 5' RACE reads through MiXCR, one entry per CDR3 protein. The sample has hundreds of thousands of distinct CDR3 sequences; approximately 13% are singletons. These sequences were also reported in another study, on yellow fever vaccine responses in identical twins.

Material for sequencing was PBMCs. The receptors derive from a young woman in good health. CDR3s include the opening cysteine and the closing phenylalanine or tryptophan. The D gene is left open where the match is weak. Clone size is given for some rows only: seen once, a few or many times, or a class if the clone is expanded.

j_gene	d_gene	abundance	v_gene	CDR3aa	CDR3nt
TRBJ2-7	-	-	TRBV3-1	CASSWGWGTEQYF	TGTGCCAGCAGCTGGGGGTGGGGGACCGAGCAGTACTTC
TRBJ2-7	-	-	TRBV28	CASSLLGGISYEQYF	TGTGCCAGCAGTTTACTGGGAGGCATCTCCTACGAGCAGTACTTC
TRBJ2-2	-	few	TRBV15	CATSRDLGGGGVEKTGELFF	TGTGCCACCAGCAGAGATCTTGGAGGGGGCGGTGTTGAAAAAACCGGGGAGCTGTTTTTT
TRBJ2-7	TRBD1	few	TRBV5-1	CASSRGEDRAYEQYF	TGCGCCAGCAGCCGAGGTGAGGACAGGGCCTACGAGCAGTACTTC
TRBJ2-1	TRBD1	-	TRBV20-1	CSANGQENSYNEQFF	TGCAGTGCCAATGGACAGGAGAACTCCTACAATGAGCAGTTCTTC
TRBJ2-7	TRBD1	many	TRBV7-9	CASSPGTGNYEQYF	TGTGCCAGCAGTCCCGGGACAGGGAACTACGAGCAGTACTTC
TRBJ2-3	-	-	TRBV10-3	CAISDRGTDTQYF	TGTGCCATCAGTGATAGGGGCACAGATACGCAGTATTTT
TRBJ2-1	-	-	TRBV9	CASSVGSSNEQFF	TGTGCCAGCAGCGTAGGGTCTTCCAATGAGCAGTTCTTC
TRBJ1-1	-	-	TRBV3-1	CASSQDEEGRWTEAFF	TGTGCCAGCAGCCAAGATGAGGAGGGGAGGTGGACTGAAGCTTTCTTT
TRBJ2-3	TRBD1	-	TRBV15	CATSKTQGLTDTQYF	TGTGCCACCAGCAAGACACAGGGGTTGACAGATACGCAGTATTTT
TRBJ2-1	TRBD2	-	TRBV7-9	CASSFGPGTRNNEQFF	TGTGCCAGCAGCTTCGGGCCCGGGACTAGAAACAATGAGCAGTTCTTC
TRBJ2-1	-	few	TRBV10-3	CAISERGGLKEIRNEQFF	TGTGCCATCAGTGAGAGGGGGGGCCTAAAGGAAATTCGTAATGAGCAGTTCTTC
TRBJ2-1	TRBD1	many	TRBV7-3	CASSLSGTGNNEQFF	TGTGCCAGCAGCTTATCCGGGACAGGGAACAATGAGCAGTTCTTC
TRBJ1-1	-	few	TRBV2	CASAENTEAFF	TGTGCCAGCGCTGAGAACACTGAAGCTTTCTTT
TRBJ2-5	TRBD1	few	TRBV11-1	CASSPYNKLRGRQETQYF	TGTGCCAGCAGCCCCTATAACAAACTCAGGGGGCGTCAAGAGACCCAGTACTTC
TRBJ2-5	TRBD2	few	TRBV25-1	CASSLTSGRKETQYF	TGTGCCAGCAGTTTGACTAGCGGGAGGAAAGAGACCCAGTACTTC
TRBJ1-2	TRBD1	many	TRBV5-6	CASSLDVTGGPGYGYTF	TGTGCCAGCAGCTTGGACGTGACAGGGGGGCCTGGGTATGGCTACACCTTC
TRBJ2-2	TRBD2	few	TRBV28	CASSFRTSGTTGELFF	TGTGCCAGCAGTTTTCGGACTAGCGGAACCACCGGGGAGCTGTTTTTT
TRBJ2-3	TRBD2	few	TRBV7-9	CASSPRSGLAGTDTQYF	TGTGCCAGCAGCCCCCGGTCGGGACTAGCGGGCACAGATACGCAGTATTTT
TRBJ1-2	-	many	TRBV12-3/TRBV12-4	CASSLPGAFGYTF	TGTGCCAGCAGTTTACCGGGGGCTTTTGGCTACACCTTC
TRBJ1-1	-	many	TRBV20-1	CSARPGSYTEAFF	TGCAGTGCTAGACCCGGATCCTACACTGAAGCTTTCTTT
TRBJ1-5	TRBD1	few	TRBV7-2	CASSQRTGGADQPQHF	TGTGCCAGCAGCCAAAGGACAGGGGGCGCAGATCAGCCCCAGCATTTT
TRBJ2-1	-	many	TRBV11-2	CASSLGGAIRQFF	TGTGCCAGCAGCTTGGGGGGGGCTATTCGGCAGTTCTTC
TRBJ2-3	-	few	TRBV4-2	CASSLVGLQWSTDTQYF	TGTGCCAGCAGCCTGGTGGGACTTCAATGGAGTACAGATACGCAGTATTTT